This TCR beta chain originates from a study of Tregs in tolerant kidney transplant recipients. Clones were read by immunoSEQ multiplex PCR, and TCRdb kept only the in-frame ones, dropping some. The table shows about 110,000 clones, with 85% to 90% occurring only once. Looked up from germline, CDR1 is MGHDK and CDR2 is SYGVNS. CDR3 length equals 14 residues. The V segment lost 7 bases and the J segment 6 bases; nucleotides outside the gene matches: 6. The chain links TRBV25-1 to TRBJ2-2; 9 bases are a match to TRBD1. This sequence originates from a human donor who received a combined kidney and bone marrow transplant. The sample here was CD4+ T cells from blood, taken before the transplant. Written as DNA, the CDR3 is TGTGCCAGCAACCCCGACAGGGGGGCCGGGGAGCTGTTTTTT. Amino acids: CASNPDRGAGELFF. Supplemented by reference TRBV25-1 and TRBJ2-2, the full variable domain reads EADIYQTPRYLVIGTGKKITLECSQTMGHDKMYWYQQDPGMELHLIHYSYGVNSTEKGDLSSESTVSRIRTEHFPLTLESARPSHTSQYLCASNPDRGAGELFFGEGSRLTVL.